The 26 T cell receptor beta chains presented below share a single source sample, sequenced in a study of blood T cell repertoires in COVID-19. Method: immunoSEQ multiplex PCR; TCRdb's copy keeps in-frame clones and lacks some. The sample shows 93,000 or so clones, 75% to 90% of them seen only once. Sequencing input: peripheral blood. These TCRs come from a human donor in a cohort sampled during active COVID-19.

The gene calls are TRBV6-5 and TRBJ1-6; 8 bases map to TRBD1. J was trimmed by 9 bases and V by 6 bases; bases with no gene match: 10. Germline-derived CDR1 and CDR2 are MNHEY and SVGAGI. CDR3 length: 15 residues. CDR3 DNA: TGTGCCAGCAGACAAGGACAGGGAGGAAGTTCACCCCTCCACTTT. This sequence encodes CASRQGQGGSSPLHF.

The V gene is TRBV7-3, the J gene TRBJ2-7; 8 positions agree with TRBD2. The CDR3 is 15 amino acids. J gave up 2 bases and V 3 bases, and 6 bases lay outside the gene matches. Germline V CDR1 and CDR2: SGHTA, FQGTGA. The CDR3 nucleotides are TGTGCCAGCAGCTTTGGCGGGGGGCCCACCTACGAGCAGTACTTC. Amino acids: CASSFGGGPTYEQYF.

V gene TRBV7-8 combines with J gene TRBJ2-5, with 8 bases matching TRBD2. CDR1 and CDR2 (germline): SGHVS, FQNEAQ. The CDR3 spans 18 residues. The junction had 19 bases not matched to a gene; V was cut back by 6 bases and J by 4 bases. In DNA form, the CDR3 reads TGTGCCAGCAGTTCGCCTGGCCCGGGAGCGGGGGTCTCAGAGACCCAGTACTTC. This codes for CASSSPGPGAGVSETQYF.

The sample holds one count of this clone. J is TRBJ1-4 and V is TRBV15; the match to TRBD1 covers 9 bases. V shed 5 bases and J 7 bases; nucleotides not matched to a gene: 5. CDR1 and CDR2 from the germline V gene are LNHNV and YYDKDF (reference sequence). The CDR3 loop spans 14 amino acids. The CDR3 nucleotides are TGTGCCACCAGCCACGACAGGGGGGGTGAAAAACTGTTTTTT. Translated: CATSHDRGGEKLFF.

The V and J genes are TRBV6-2 or TRBV6-3 and TRBJ2-5; 12 positions agree with TRBD2. Germline lookup yields CDR1 MNHEY and CDR2 SVGEGT. V was clipped by 4 bases and J by 0 bases; unmatched bases: 3. CDR3 length equals 16 residues. CDR3 protein: CASSFRLAGDQETQYF. CDR3 nucleotides: TGTGCCAGCAGTTTTCGACTAGCGGGGGACCAAGAGACCCAGTACTTC.

The rearrangement joins TRBV27 to TRBJ2-6, with D possibly matching TRBD2 (5 bases). Germline V gene sequence: CDR1 MNHEY, CDR2 SMNVEV (reference sequence). CDR3 length: 15 amino acids. V was cut by 1 base and J by 3 bases, with 7 bases left in between. For the CDR3, the DNA is TGTGCCAGCAGTTTATTCGGGGTTGGGGCCAACGTCCTGACTTTC. Translated, it gives CASSLFGVGANVLTF.

Notes on this clone: Mismatch with germline at one junction end may stem from a read error. The V gene is TRBV5-1, the J gene TRBJ1-2; TRBD1 matches 9 bases. The CDR3 contains 13 residues. The germline V gene encodes CDR1 SGHRS and CDR2 YFSETQ. CDR3 in DNA: TGCGCCAGCAGCGAATCAGAGCCGGGACAGGGCCTCTTC. Translated: CASSESEPGQGLF.

V and J are TRBV6-1 and TRBJ2-7, with a tentative D call TRBD2 (7 bases). There are 17 residues in the CDR3. Germline V gives CDR1 MNHNS, CDR2 SASEGT. V dropped 1 base and J dropped 7 bases, with 23 bases sitting between them. The CDR3 nucleotides read TGTGCCAGCAGTGAAGGATTCGGGGGGCCCAAGGATCGAGAGCAGTACTTC. Residues: CASSEGFGGPKDREQYF.

This chain's CDR3 is CASSEAWSGLYNEQFF. The CDR3 coding sequence is TGTGCCAGCAGTGAAGCGTGGTCAGGTCTCTACAATGAGCAGTTCTTC. The chain links TRBV2 to TRBJ2-1; D is unresolved. CDR1 is SNHLY, CDR2 FYNNEI, per germline. The CDR3 covers 16 residues. V was shortened by 0 bases and J by 3 bases, with 12 bases between the two germline ends.

The chain links TRBV19 to TRBJ1-1; 8 nucleotides line up with TRBD1. The CDR3 runs to 14 residues. CDR1 LNHDA and CDR2 SQIVND come from the germline V gene (reference sequence). With 5 bases clipped from V and 0 bases from J, the junction kept 2 bases outside the gene matches. The CDR3 is CASSVDRVNTEAFF. CDR3 nucleotides: TGTGCCAGTAGTGTGGACAGGGTGAACACTGAAGCTTTCTTT.

This clone was seen once. The V and J genes are TRBV2 and TRBJ1-1; D not certain. V was cut by 5 bases and J by 6 bases, with 10 bases left in between. The CDR3 runs to 12 residues. CDR1 is SNHLY, CDR2 FYNNEI, per germline. The DNA of the CDR3 is TGTGCCAGCAGTCCCTCCCGGGCTGAAGCTTTCTTT. Residues: CASSPSRAEAFF.

The chain is built from TRBV15 and TRBJ2-7; tentatively, D is TRBD1 (5 bases). The CDR3 extends over 20 amino acids. Germline V gene lookup returns CDR1 LNHNV and CDR2 YYDKDF (reference sequence). The germline V and J ends were trimmed by 0 bases and 0 bases, with 24 bases remaining between them. The CDR3 bases are TGTGCCACCAGCAGAGATTCGATGGACAAGTTCGTCCTAGGCTCCTACGAGCAGTACTTC. Protein: CATSRDSMDKFVLGSYEQYF.

V usage is TRBV2 and J usage is TRBJ2-5, with a tentative D call TRBD2 (6 bases). CDR1 SNHLY and CDR2 FYNNEI come from the germline V gene. This CDR3 has 14 amino acids. V was cut by 5 bases and J by 6 bases, with 16 bases left in between. CDR3: CASSRWGGGKTQYF. The CDR3 DNA reads as TGTGCCAGCAGTCGATGGGGAGGAGGAAAGACCCAGTACTTC.

The chain links TRBV3-1 (or the pseudogene TRBV3-2) to TRBJ2-3; 10 bases fit TRBD2. There are 13 residues in the CDR3. Germline-derived CDR1 and CDR2 are LGHDT and YNNKEL (reference sequence). J lost 14 bases, V lost 1 base, and 6 bases had no gene match. Written as DNA, the CDR3 is TGTGCCAGCAGCCAAGGAGAGCGGGGGGGCCTGTATTTT. This sequence encodes CASSQGERGGLYF.

J is TRBJ2-3 and V is TRBV7-9; 10 positions match TRBD1. Trimming at V came to 8 bases and at J to 4 bases, leaving 9 bases not matched to a gene. Germline V lookup: CDR1 SEHNR, CDR2 FQNEAQ (reference sequence). The CDR3 is 15 amino acids. The CDR3 here is CASVRTGGVPDTQYF. For the CDR3, the DNA is TGTGCCAGCGTACGGACAGGGGGGGTTCCAGATACGCAGTATTTT.

The DNA for the CDR3 is TGTGCCAGTCGGCGAGAGGGAGACTACTTTGGAAACACCATATATTTT. Translated: CASRREGDYFGNTIYF. The chain carries TRBV19 and TRBJ1-3; D gene uncertain. Trimming removed 8 bases from V and 3 bases from J, with 20 bases in between. Germline V gene data show CDR1 as LNHDA and CDR2 as SQIVND (reference sequence). The CDR3 has 16 amino acids.

This CDR3 is CASSTLSSGNTIYF. CDR3 sequence (DNA): TGTGCCAGCAGCACTCTAAGCTCTGGAAACACCATATATTTT. The chain recombines TRBV7-9 with TRBJ1-3, with D unresolved. The germline V and J ends were trimmed by 5 bases and 0 bases, with 8 bases remaining between them. The CDR3 length is 14 residues. Per the germline V gene, CDR1 is SEHNR and CDR2 is FQNEAQ (reference sequence).

CDR3 residues: CASSNGQALWNTIYF. Here the CDR3 DNA reads TGTGCCAGCAGTAATGGACAGGCCCTGTGGAACACCATATATTTT. The chain links TRBV6-6 to TRBJ1-3; 7 bases fit TRBD1. J gave up 7 bases and V 5 bases, and 11 bases lay outside the gene matches. This CDR3 comprises 15 residues. Per the germline V gene, CDR1 is MNHNY and CDR2 is SVGAGI (reference sequence).

The V call is TRBV7-8, the J call TRBJ2-7; the D gene is possibly TRBD1 (6 bases). From germline, CDR1 is SGHVS and CDR2 FQNEAQ. V dropped 1 base and J dropped 0 bases, with 7 bases sitting between them. The CDR3 totals 14 residues. CDR3 sequence: CASSLGRGSYEQYF. As DNA, the CDR3 is TGTGCCAGCAGCTTAGGCAGGGGCTCCTACGAGCAGTACTTC.

V and J are TRBV19 and TRBJ2-7; TRBD1 aligns across 7 bases. This CDR3 is built from 14 residues. J gave up 3 bases and V 5 bases, and 7 bases lay outside the gene matches. CDR1 is LNHDA, CDR2 SQIVND, per germline (reference sequence). CDR3 in DNA: TGTGCCAGTAGTCCTGGACAGGCTTACTACGAGCAGTACTTC. Amino acids: CASSPGQAYYEQYF.

The chain's CDR3 is CASSLGQFNTEAFF. CDR3 nucleotides: TGTGCCAGCAGCTTAGGACAGTTTAACACTGAAGCTTTCTTT. The chain recombines TRBV7-8 with TRBJ1-1; D may be TRBD1 (5 bases). Germline V gene sequence: CDR1 SGHVS, CDR2 FQNEAQ. This CDR3 has 14 amino acids. V dropped 1 base and J dropped 2 bases, with 8 bases sitting between them.

This clone was seen only once. The rearrangement links TRBV15 to TRBJ2-4, with a tentative D call TRBD2 (5 bases). This CDR3 region has 11 residues. The V end lost 8 bases, the J end lost 8 bases, and 10 bases lay between the germline ends. CDR1 LNHNV and CDR2 YYDKDF come from the germline V gene (reference sequence). The CDR3 reads CATALGDIQYF. In DNA form, the CDR3 reads TGTGCCACCGCCCTCGGGGACATTCAGTACTTC.

The chain carries TRBV7-9 and TRBJ1-1; no reliable D call. The V gene lost 1 base and the J gene lost 0 bases, with 12 bases spanning the gap. The CDR3 is made up of 16 amino acids. Germline V gives CDR1 SEHNR, CDR2 FQNEAQ (reference sequence). CDR3 DNA: TGTGCCAGCAGCTTAGGGCAGGTGATGTTGAACACTGAAGCTTTCTTT. It specifies CASSLGQVMLNTEAFF.

V usage is TRBV5-5 and J usage is TRBJ2-1; 9 nucleotides align to TRBD2. J gave up 6 bases and V 0 bases, and 13 bases lay outside the gene matches. CDR1 is SGHKS, CDR2 YYEKEE, per germline (reference sequence). The CDR3 is 18 amino acids. CDR3 region: CASSLAIGLATTTNEQFF. The CDR3 nucleotides are TGTGCCAGCAGCTTGGCCATAGGACTAGCGACGACGACCAATGAGCAGTTCTTC.

Note on this clone: This specimen includes other DNA sequences encoding the same CDR3. The CDR3 nucleotides read TGCGCCAGCAGCTTGGACAGGGAAGGGACTGAAGCTTTCTTT. Its translation is CASSLDREGTEAFF. The chain uses TRBV5-1 and TRBJ1-1; perhaps TRBD1 as D (6 bases). V dropped 0 bases and J dropped 5 bases, with 11 bases sitting between them. Germline V CDR1 and CDR2: SGHRS, YFSETQ. This CDR3 has 14 amino acids.

The V and J genes are TRBV7-9 and TRBJ1-5, with 8 bases fitting TRBD1. The CDR3 has 14 amino acids. J was trimmed by 4 bases and V by 5 bases; bases with no gene match: 4. Germline V gives CDR1 SEHNR, CDR2 FQNEAQ (reference sequence). The CDR3 DNA follows: TGTGCCAGCAGCCTGGACAGGGATAATCAGCCCCAGCATTTT. Residues: CASSLDRDNQPQHF.